This T cell receptor beta chain is drawn from a study of patients and donors after allogeneic stem cell transplantation. Germline assignment: CDR1 SGHAT and CDR2 FQDESV (reference sequence). The CDR3 runs to 18 residues. One entry per CDR3 protein, called by TCRdb with MiXCR from the RT-PCR reads. The table lists about a million distinct CDR3 sequences, about a sixth of them singletons, with around 5.5% in the top ten. This clonotype was counted a few times. The junction does not match germline at one end; this may be a read error. Input material: blood, either unsorted or a sorted T cell fraction (not recorded which). V gene TRBV11-1 combines with J gene TRBJ1-3, with 7 bases lining up with TRBD1. This receptor was taken from a human donor who was either an allogeneic HSCT recipient or a stem cell or donor lymphocyte infusion donor (not recorded which). It is not recorded whose cells these are; they may come from a transplant donor. The CDR3 here is CASSLGGRGPLSGNTIYF. The CDR3 DNA follows: TGTGCCAGCAGTTTAGGGGGAAGGGGGCCCCTCTCTGGAAACACCATATATTTT.